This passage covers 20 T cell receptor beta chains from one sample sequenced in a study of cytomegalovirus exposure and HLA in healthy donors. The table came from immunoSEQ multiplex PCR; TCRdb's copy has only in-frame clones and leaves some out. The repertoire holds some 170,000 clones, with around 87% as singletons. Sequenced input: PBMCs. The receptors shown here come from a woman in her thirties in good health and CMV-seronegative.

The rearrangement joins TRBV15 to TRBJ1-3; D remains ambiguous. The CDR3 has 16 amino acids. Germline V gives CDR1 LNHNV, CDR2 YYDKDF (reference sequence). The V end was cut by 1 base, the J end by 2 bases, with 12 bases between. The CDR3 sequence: CATSRGELEAGNTIYF. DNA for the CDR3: TGTGCCACCAGCAGAGGGGAGCTCGAGGCTGGAAACACCATATATTTT.

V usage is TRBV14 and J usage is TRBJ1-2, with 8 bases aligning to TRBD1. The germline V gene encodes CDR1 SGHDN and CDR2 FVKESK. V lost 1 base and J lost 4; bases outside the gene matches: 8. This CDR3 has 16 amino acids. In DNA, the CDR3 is TGTGCCAGCAGCCAAGCGAATCCAGGGGGCTCCTATGGCTACACCTTC. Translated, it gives CASSQANPGGSYGYTF. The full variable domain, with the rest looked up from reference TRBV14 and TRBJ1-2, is EAGVTQFPSHSVIEKGQTVTLRCDPISGHDNLYWYRRVMGKEIKFLLHFVKESKQDESGMPNNRFLAERTGGTYSTLKVQPAELEDSGVYFCASSQANPGGSYGYTFGSGTRLTVV.

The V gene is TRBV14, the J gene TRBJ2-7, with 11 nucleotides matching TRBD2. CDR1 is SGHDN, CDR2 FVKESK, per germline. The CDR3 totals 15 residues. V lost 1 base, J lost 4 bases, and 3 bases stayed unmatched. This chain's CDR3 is CASSQVLAGGYEQYF. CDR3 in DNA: TGTGCCAGCAGCCAAGTTCTAGCGGGGGGTTACGAGCAGTACTTC.

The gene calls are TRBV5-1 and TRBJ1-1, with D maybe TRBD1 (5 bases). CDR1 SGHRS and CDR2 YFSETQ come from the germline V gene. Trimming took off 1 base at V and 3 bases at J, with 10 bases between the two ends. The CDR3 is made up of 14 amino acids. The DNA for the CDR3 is TGCGCCAGCAGCTTGAGGGGCTTGGACACTGAAGCTTTCTTT. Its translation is CASSLRGLDTEAFF.

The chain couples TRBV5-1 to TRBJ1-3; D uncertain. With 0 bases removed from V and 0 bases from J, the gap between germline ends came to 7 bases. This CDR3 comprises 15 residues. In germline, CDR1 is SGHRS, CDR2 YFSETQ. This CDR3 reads CASSLVGSSGNTIYF. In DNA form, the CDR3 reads TGCGCCAGCAGCTTGGTTGGCAGCTCTGGAAACACCATATATTTT.

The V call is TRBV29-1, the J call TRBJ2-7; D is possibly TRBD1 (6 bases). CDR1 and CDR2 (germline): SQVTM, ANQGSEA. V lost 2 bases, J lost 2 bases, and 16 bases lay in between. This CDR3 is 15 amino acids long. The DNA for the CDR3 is TGCAGCGTTGAACTCAGGGGAATTGGGGCCTACGAGCAGTACTTC. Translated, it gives CSVELRGIGAYEQYF.

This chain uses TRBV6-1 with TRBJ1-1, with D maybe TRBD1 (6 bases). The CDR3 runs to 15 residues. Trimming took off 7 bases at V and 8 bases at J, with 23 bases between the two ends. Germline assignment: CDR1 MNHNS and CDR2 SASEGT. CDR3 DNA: TGTGCCAGCATTGGTCGGGGGGCGCGCGAACTCGAAGCTTTCTTT. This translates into CASIGRGARELEAFF.

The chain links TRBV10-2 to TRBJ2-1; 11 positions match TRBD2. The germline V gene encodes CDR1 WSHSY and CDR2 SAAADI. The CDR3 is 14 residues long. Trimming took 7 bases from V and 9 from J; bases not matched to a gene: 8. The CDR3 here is CASTIAGGPTEQFF. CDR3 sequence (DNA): TGCGCCAGCACTATAGCGGGGGGGCCTACTGAGCAGTTCTTC.

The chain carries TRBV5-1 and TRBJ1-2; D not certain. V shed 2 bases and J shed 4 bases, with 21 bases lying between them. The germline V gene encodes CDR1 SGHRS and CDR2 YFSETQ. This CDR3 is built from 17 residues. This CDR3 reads CASSFTPQDTVVYGYTF. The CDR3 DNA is TGCGCCAGCAGCTTTACCCCCCAAGACACAGTCGTCTATGGCTACACCTTC.

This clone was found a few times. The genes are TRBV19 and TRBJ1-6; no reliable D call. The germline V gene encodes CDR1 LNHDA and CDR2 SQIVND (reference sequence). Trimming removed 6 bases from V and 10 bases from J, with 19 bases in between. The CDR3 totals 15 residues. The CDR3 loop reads CASSPRQVERSPLHF. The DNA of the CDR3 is TGTGCCAGTAGCCCAAGGCAGGTAGAGAGATCACCCCTCCACTTT.

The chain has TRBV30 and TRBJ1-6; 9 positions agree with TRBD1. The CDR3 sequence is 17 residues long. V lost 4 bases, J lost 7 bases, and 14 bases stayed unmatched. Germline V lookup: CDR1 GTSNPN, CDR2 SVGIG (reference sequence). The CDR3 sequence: CAWTDPAPGQGNSPLHF. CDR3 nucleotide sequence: TGTGCCTGGACTGATCCTGCTCCGGGACAGGGCAATTCACCCCTCCACTTT.

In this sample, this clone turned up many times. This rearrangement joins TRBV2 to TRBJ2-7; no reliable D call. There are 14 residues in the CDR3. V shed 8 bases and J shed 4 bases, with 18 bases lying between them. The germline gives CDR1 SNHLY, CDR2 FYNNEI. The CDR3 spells CASSERRLPYEQYF. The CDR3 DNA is TGTGCCAGCTCAGAGCGAAGGCTTCCTTACGAGCAGTACTTC.

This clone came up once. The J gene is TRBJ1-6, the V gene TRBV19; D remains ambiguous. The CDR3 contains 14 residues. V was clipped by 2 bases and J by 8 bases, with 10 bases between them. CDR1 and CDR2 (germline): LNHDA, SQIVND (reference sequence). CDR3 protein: CASSIRGPDSPLHF. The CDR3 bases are TGTGCCAGTAGTATAAGAGGGCCCGATTCACCCCTCCACTTT.

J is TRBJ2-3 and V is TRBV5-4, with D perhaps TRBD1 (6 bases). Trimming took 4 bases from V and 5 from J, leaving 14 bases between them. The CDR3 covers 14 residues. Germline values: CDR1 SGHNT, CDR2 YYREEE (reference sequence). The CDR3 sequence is CASSAQNREDTQYF. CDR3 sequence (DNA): TGTGCCAGCAGCGCACAAAACAGGGAAGATACGCAGTATTTT. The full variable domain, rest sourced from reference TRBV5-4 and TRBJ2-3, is ETGVTQSPTHLIKTRGQQVTLRCSSQSGHNTVSWYQQALGQGPQFIFQYYREEENGRGNFPPRFSGLQFPNYSSELNVNALELDDSALYLCASSAQNREDTQYFGPGTRLTVL.

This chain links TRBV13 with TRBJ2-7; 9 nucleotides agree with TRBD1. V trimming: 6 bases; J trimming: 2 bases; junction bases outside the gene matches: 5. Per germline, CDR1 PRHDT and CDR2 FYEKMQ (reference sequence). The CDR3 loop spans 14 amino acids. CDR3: CASRPRDRAYEQYF. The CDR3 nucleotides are TGTGCCAGCAGGCCTCGGGACAGGGCCTACGAGCAGTACTTC.

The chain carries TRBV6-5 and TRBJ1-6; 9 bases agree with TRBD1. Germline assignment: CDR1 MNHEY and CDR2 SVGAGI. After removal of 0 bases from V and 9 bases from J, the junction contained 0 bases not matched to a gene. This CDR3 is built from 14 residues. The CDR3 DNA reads TGTGCCAGCAGTTACTCGACAGGGGGTTCACCCCTCCACTTT. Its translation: CASSYSTGGSPLHF.

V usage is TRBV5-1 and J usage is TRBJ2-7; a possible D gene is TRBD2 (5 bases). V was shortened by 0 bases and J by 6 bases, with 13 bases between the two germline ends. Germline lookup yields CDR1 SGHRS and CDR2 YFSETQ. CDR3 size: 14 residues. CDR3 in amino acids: CASSLGRTVSEQYF. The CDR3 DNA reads TGCGCCAGCAGCTTGGGGAGGACTGTTAGCGAGCAGTACTTC.

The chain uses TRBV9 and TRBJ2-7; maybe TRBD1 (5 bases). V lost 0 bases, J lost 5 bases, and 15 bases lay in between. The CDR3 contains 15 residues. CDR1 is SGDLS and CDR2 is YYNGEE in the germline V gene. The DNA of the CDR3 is TGTGCCAGCAGCGTAGCTCCAACCCCCAGGGACGAGCAGTACTTC. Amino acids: CASSVAPTPRDEQYF.

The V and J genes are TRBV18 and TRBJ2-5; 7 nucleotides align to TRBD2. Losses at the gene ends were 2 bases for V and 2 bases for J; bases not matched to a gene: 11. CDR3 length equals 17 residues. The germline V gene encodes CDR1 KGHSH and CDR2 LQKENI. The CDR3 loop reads CASSPIYPTSSQETQYF. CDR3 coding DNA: TGTGCCAGCTCACCAATCTACCCGACTAGCAGTCAAGAGACCCAGTACTTC.

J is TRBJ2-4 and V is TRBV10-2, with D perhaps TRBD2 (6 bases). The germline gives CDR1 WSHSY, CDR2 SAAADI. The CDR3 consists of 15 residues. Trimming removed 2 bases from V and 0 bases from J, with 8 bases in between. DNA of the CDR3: TGCGCCAGCAGTGAGCGGGGACTAGCCAAAAACATTCAGTACTTC. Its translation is CASSERGLAKNIQYF.